This TCR beta chain was identified during a study of T-cell memory formation after mild COVID-19. The overall study: TCR clusters showed largely donor specificity. The study's findings and limits: Specificity for SARS-CoV-2 was not confirmed among the second-wave clones peaking on day 37.

A 5'RACE reaction primed in the constant segment made cDNA libraries of TCR alpha and TCR beta, and these carried sample barcodes and UMIs. MiXCR, applied by TCRdb to the 5' RACE reads, yields one record per CDR3 protein. The table lists 130,000 to 150,000 distinct CDR3 sequences, around 5.8% of them singletons. This clonotype was picked up many times. Antigen unknown. J lost 4 bases, V lost 4 bases, and 10 bases had no gene match. The CDR3 is 18 residues long. Germline CDR1 is KGHDR and CDR2 is SFDVKD. Sample: PBMCs or a T cell subset sorted from them (not recorded which). The gene calls are TRBV24-1 and TRBJ2-3, with 13 bases fitting TRBD2. This TCR was recovered from an adult woman who had mild COVID-19 (a few samples of this study predate the infection). Cell type and time point are not known. This chain's CDR3 is CATSDHRGLAGVSDTQYF. CDR3 coding DNA: TGTGCCACCAGTGACCATAGAGGACTAGCGGGGGTGTCAGATACGCAGTATTTT.